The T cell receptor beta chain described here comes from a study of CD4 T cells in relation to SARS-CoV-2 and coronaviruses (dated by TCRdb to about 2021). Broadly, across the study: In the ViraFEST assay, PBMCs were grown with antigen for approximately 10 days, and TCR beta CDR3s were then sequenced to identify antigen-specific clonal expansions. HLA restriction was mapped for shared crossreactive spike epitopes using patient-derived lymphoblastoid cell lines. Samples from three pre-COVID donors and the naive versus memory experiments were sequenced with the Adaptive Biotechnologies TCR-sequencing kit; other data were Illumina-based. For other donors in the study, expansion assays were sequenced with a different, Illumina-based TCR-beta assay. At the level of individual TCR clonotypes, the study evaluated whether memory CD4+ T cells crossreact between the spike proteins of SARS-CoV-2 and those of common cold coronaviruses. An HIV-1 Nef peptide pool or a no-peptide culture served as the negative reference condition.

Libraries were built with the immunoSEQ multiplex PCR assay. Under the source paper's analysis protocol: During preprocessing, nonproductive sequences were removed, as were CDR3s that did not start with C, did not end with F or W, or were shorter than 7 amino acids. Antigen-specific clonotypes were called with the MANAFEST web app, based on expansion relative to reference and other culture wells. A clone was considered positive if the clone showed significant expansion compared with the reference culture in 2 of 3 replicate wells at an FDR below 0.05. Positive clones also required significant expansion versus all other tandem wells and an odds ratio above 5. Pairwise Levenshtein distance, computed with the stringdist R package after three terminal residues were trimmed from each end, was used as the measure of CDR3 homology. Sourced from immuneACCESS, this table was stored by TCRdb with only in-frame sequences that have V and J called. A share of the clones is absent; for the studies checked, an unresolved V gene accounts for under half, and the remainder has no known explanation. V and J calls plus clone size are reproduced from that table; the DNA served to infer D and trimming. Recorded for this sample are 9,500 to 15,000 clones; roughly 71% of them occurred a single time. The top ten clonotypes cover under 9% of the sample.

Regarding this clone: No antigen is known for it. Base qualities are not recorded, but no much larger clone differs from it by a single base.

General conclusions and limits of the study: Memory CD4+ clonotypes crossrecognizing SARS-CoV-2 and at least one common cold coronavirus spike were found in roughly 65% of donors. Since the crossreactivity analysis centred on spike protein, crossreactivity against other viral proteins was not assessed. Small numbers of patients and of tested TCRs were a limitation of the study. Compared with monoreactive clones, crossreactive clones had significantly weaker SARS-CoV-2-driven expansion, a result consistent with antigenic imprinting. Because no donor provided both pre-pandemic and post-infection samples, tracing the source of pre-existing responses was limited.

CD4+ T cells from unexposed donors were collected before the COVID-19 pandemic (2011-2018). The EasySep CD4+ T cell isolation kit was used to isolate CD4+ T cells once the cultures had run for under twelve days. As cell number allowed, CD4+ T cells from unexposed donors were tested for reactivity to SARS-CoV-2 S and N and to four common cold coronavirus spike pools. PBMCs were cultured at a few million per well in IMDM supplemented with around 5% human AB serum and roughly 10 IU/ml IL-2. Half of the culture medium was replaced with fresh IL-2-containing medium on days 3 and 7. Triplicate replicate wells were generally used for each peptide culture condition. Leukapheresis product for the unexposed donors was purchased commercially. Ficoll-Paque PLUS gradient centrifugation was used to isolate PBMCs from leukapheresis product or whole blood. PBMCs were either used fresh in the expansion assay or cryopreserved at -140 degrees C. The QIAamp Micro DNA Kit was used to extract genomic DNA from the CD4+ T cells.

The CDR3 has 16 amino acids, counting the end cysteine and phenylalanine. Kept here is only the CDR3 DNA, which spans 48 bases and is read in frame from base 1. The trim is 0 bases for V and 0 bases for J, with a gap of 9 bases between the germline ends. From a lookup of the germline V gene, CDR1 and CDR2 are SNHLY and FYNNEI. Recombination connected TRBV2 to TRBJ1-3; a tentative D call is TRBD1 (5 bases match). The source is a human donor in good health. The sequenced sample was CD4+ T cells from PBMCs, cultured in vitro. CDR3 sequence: CASSEAGTVSGNTIYF. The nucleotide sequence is TGTGCCAGCAGTGAAGCCGGGACCGTCTCTGGAAACACCATATATTTT.